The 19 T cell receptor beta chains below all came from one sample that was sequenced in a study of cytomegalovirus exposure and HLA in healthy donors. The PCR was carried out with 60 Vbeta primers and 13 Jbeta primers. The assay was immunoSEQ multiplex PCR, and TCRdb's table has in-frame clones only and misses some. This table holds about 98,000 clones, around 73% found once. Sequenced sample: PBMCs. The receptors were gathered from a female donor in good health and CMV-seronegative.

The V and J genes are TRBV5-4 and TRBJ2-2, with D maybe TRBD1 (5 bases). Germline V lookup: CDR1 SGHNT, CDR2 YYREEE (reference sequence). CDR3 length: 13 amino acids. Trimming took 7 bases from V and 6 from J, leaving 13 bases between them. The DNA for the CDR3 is TGTGCCAGCGCGCCTCAGGGCCCCGGGGAGCTGTTTTTT. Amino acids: CASAPQGPGELFF.

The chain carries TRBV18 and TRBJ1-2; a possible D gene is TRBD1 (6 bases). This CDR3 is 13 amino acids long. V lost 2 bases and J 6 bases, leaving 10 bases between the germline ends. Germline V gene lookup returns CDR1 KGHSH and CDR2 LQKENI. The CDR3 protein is CASSPRQDDGYTF. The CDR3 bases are TGTGCCAGCTCACCAAGACAGGATGATGGCTACACCTTC.

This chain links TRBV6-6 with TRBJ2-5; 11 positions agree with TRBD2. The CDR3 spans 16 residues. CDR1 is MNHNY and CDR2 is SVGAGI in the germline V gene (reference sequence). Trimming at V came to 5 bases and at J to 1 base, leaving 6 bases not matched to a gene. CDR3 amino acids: CASSSIAGGFQETQYF. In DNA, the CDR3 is TGTGCCAGCAGTAGCATAGCGGGGGGGTTCCAAGAGACCCAGTACTTC.

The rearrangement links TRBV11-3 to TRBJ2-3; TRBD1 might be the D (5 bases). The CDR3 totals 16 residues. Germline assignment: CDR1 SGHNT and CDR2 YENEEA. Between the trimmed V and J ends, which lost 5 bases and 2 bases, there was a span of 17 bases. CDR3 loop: CASSPPWGRDTDTQYF. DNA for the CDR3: TGTGCCAGCAGCCCCCCTTGGGGCAGGGACACAGATACGCAGTATTTT. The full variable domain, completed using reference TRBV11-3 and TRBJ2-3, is EAGVVQSPRYKIIEKKQPVAFWCNPISGHNTLYWYLQNLGQGPELLIRYENEEAVDDSQLPKDRFSAERLKGVDSTLKIQPAELGDSAVYLCASSPPWGRDTDTQYFGPGTRLTVL.

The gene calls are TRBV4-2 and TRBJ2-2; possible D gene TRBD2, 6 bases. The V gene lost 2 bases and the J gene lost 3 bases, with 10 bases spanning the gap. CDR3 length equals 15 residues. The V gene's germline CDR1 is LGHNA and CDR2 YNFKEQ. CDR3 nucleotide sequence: TGTGCCAGCAGCCAAACGACTAGGGACACCGGGGAGCTGTTTTTT. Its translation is CASSQTTRDTGELFF.

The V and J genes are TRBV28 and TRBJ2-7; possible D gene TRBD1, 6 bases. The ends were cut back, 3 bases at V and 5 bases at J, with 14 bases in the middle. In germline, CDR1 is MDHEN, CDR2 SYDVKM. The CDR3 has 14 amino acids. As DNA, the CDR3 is TGTGCCAGCAGTTTCGGTCAGGGACACCACGAGCAGTACTTC. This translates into CASSFGQGHHEQYF.

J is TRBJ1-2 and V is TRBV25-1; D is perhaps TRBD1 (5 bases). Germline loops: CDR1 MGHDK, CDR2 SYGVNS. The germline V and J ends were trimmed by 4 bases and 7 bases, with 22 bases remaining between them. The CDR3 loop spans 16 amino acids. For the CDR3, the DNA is TGTGCCAGCAGTGGCCCCAACACGGGGGGGACTAGTGGCTACACCTTC. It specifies CASSGPNTGGTSGYTF.

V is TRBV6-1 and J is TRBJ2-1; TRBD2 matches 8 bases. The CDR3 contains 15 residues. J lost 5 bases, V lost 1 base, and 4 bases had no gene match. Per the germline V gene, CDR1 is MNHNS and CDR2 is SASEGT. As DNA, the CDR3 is TGTGCCAGCAGTGAAGGACTAGCGCCACACAATGAGCAGTTCTTC. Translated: CASSEGLAPHNEQFF.

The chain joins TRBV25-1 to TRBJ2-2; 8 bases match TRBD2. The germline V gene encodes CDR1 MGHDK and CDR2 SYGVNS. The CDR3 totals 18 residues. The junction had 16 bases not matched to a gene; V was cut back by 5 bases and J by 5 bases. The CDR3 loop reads CASSPRSGRGSRTGELFF. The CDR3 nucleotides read TGTGCCAGCAGTCCCAGATCCGGGAGGGGGTCGAGGACCGGGGAGCTGTTTTTT.

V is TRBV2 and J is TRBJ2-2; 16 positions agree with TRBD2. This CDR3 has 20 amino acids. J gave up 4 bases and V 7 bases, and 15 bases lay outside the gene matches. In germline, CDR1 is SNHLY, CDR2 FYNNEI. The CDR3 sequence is CASTRTPGLAGGPGTGELFF. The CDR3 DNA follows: TGTGCCAGCACCCGAACCCCGGGACTAGCGGGAGGGCCGGGCACCGGGGAGCTGTTTTTT.

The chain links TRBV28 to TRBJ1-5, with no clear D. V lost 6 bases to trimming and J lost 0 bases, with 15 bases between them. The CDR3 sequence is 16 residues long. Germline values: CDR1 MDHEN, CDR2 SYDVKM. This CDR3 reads CASRPPGSGSNQPQHF. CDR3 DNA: TGTGCCAGCAGACCCCCTGGATCAGGTAGCAATCAGCCCCAGCATTTT.

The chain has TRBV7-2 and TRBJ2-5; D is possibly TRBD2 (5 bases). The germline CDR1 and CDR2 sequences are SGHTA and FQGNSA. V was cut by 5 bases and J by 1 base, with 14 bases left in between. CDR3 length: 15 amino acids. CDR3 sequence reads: CASSAHRGPQETQYF. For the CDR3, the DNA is TGTGCCAGCAGCGCCCATCGAGGGCCCCAAGAGACCCAGTACTTC.

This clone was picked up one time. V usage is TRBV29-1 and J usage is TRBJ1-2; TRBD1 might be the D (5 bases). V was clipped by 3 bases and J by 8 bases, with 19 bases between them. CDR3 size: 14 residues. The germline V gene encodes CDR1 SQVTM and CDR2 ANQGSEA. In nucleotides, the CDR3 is TGCAGCGTTGATCCGCGGGACGGATTAGAGGGCTACACCTTC. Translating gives CSVDPRDGLEGYTF. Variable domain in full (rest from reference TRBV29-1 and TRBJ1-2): SAVISQKPSRDICQRGTSLTIQCQVDSQVTMMFWYRQQPGQSLTLIATANQGSEATYESGFVIDKFPISRPNLTFSTLTVSNMSPEDSSIYLCSVDPRDGLEGYTFGSGTRLTVV.

In DNA, the CDR3 is TGTGTCAGCAGCCCCCAGCGGGGCCCAAACCTCTGGAACGAGCAGTACTTC. Its translation is CVSSPQRGPNLWNEQYF. This chain uses TRBV21-1 with TRBJ2-7; TRBD2 reflects the table's D call only, with no check against the DNA. TRBV21-1 is given as a pseudogene. CDR3 length: 17 amino acids.

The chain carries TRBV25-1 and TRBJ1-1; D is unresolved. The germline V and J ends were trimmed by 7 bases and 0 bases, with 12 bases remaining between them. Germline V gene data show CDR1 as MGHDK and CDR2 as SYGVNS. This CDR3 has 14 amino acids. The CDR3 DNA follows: TGTGCCAGCACAACCCCCACAGTGAACACTGAAGCTTTCTTT. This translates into CASTTPTVNTEAFF. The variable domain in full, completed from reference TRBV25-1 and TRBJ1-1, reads EADIYQTPRYLVIGTGKKITLECSQTMGHDKMYWYQQDPGMELHLIHYSYGVNSTEKGDLSSESTVSRIRTEHFPLTLESARPSHTSQYLCASTTPTVNTEAFFGQGTRLTVV.

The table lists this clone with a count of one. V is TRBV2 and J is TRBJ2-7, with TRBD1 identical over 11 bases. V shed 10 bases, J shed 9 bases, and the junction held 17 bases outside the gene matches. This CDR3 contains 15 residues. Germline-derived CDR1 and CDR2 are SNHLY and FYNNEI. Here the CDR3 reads CATNPPVGQGVGQYF. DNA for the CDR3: TGTGCCACCAACCCCCCTGTGGGACAGGGGGTCGGGCAGTACTTC.

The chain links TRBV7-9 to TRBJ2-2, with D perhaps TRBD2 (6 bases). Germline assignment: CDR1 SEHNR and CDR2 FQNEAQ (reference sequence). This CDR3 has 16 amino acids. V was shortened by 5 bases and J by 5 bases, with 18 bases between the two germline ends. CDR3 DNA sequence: TGTGCCAGCAGCCCTCGACTAGTTGGTTTGACCGGGGAGCTGTTTTTT. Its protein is CASSPRLVGLTGELFF.

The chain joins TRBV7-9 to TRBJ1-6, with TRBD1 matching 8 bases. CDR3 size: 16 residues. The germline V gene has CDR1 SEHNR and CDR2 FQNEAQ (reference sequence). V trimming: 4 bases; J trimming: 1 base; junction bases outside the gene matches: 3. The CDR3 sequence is CASSSRTGSYNSPLHF. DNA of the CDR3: TGTGCCAGCAGCTCCCGGACAGGGTCCTATAATTCACCCCTCCACTTT.

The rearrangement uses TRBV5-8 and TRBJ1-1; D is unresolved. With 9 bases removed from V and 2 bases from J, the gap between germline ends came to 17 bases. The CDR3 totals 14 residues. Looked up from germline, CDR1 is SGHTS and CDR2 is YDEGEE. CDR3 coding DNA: TGTGCCACCCCCGCGCTAGGCAGAAACACTGAAGCTTTCTTT. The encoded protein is CATPALGRNTEAFF.